Included here is one T cell receptor beta chain sequence, with context. What it binds is not known. TCRdb derives one entry per CDR3 protein from the 5' RACE reads, leaving out DNA. This sample contains 200,000 to 300,000 distinct CDR3 sequences. This entry is derived from a study of T cells expressing NK-cell markers. Overall study context: There were seven HCMV-seropositive donors and one seronegative donor among the eight sequenced.

CDR1 KGHSH and CDR2 LQKENI come from the germline V gene. The length of the CDR3 is 14 residues. General study findings and limits: In roughly 6 donors, dominant CD3+CD56+NKG2C+ clones formed roughly 1.0-7.0% of CD8+ cells.

The receptor's source is a man younger than 30 in good health. The V call is TRBV18, the J call TRBJ2-1; with no DNA, the TCRdb D assignment of TRBD1 cannot be verified. Material for sequencing was blood T cells: a sorted CD56 or NKG2C T cell subset, CD4+ or CD8+ T cells, or bulk PBMC T cells (not recorded which). CDR3 loop: CASSPYRDAYEQFF.